Shown below are 21 T cell receptor beta chains from a single sample sequenced in a study of blood T cell repertoires in COVID-19. Using immunoSEQ multiplex PCR, the repertoire was profiled, and TCRdb retains in-frame clones only, with some absent. The repertoire holds about 440,000 clones, with around 91% as singletons. Sample: PBMCs or T cells enriched from blood (not recorded which). These receptors were taken from a man between 18 and 29 years old who had recovered from COVID-19.

J is TRBJ1-5 and V is TRBV29-1, with D perhaps matching TRBD1 (6 bases). Germline V gives CDR1 SQVTM, CDR2 ANQGSEA. V lost 3 bases to trimming and J lost 8 bases, with 11 bases between them. The CDR3 runs 12 residues. The CDR3 DNA reads TGCAGCGTTGAGGACAGCTGGGAGCCCCAGCATTTT. This sequence encodes CSVEDSWEPQHF.

The chain carries TRBV6-5 and TRBJ1-6; perhaps TRBD1 as D (6 bases). The germline V and J ends were trimmed by 2 bases and 8 bases, with 10 bases remaining between them. This CDR3 has 14 residues. Germline-derived CDR1 and CDR2 are MNHEY and SVGAGI. As DNA, the CDR3 is TGTGCCAGCAGTTACCGGGACAACTATTCACCCCTCCACTTT. Residues: CASSYRDNYSPLHF.

The table lists this clone with a few counts. The CDR3 sequence is CASSLAEVAFF. The CDR3 DNA sequence: TGTGCCAGCAGTTTGGCAGAGGTGGCTTTCTTT. This chain uses TRBV12-3 or TRBV12-4 with TRBJ1-1; D is uncertain. The germline V and J ends were trimmed by 3 bases and 11 bases, with 10 bases remaining between them. This CDR3 spans 11 amino acids.

The V gene is TRBV10-1, the J gene TRBJ2-3; a weak D match, TRBD1 (5 bases). The CDR3 consists of 12 residues. Trimming pared 6 bases from V and 3 bases from J, leaving 7 bases between. Germline V gives CDR1 WNHNN, CDR2 SYGVQD (reference sequence). CDR3 sequence (DNA): TGCGCCAGCAGCCAGGGAACAGATACGCAGTATTTT. Protein product: CASSQGTDTQYF.

The chain has TRBV28 and TRBJ2-7; 12 positions match TRBD1. This CDR3 contains 15 residues. Losses at the gene ends were 3 bases for V and 3 bases for J; bases not matched to a gene: 3. CDR1 and CDR2 from the germline V gene are MDHEN and SYDVKM. For the CDR3, the DNA is TGTGCCAGCAGTTTCCGGGACAGGGGGCTCTACGAGCAGTACTTC. Translation: CASSFRDRGLYEQYF.

The chain is built from TRBV7-8 and TRBJ1-1; weak D call: TRBD1 (5 bases). CDR1 and CDR2 (germline): SGHVS, FQNEAQ. CDR3 length: 18 residues. The V end lost 1 base, the J end lost 4 bases, and 22 bases lay between the germline ends. The CDR3 nucleotides are TGTGCCAGCAGCTTAGTAGCGTCGGTTTGGGGGGAGGGCACTGAAGCTTTCTTT. Protein sequence: CASSLVASVWGEGTEAFF.

The chain uses TRBV5-1 and TRBJ1-3; TRBD1 matches at 10 bases. The length of the CDR3 is 15 residues. The V gene's germline CDR1 is SGHRS and CDR2 YFSETQ. V lost 4 bases and J lost 2; bases outside the gene matches: 3. The DNA for the CDR3 is TGCGCCAGCAGCGCCGGGACAGGGGCTGGAAACACCATATATTTT. Translating it yields CASSAGTGAGNTIYF.

The V gene is TRBV2, the J gene TRBJ1-2; TRBD1 might be the D (5 bases). Per germline, CDR1 SNHLY and CDR2 FYNNEI. Trimming removed 2 bases at V and 0 bases at J, with 13 bases between. The CDR3 runs to 16 residues. CDR3 protein: CASSETAGSANYGYTF. CDR3 nucleotides: TGTGCCAGCAGTGAAACAGCAGGGTCAGCTAACTATGGCTACACCTTC.

The chain links TRBV29-1 to TRBJ2-7; 9 bases are shared with TRBD2. The CDR3 loop spans 15 amino acids. Trimming at V came to 7 bases and at J to 2 bases, leaving 12 bases not matched to a gene. Germline V CDR1 and CDR2: SQVTM, ANQGSEA. In DNA form, the CDR3 reads TGCAGCGCAGGGGGAGCTAGCGGGAAAACCTACGAGCAGTACTTC. Translated: CSAGGASGKTYEQYF.

This clone was observed a few times. The gene calls are TRBV5-4 and TRBJ2-3; possible D gene TRBD2, 6 bases. Per germline, CDR1 SGHNT and CDR2 YYREEE (reference sequence). The CDR3 contains 17 residues. Trimming took 1 base from V and 1 from J, leaving 16 bases between them. The CDR3 DNA reads as TGTGCCAGCAGCTTGCCTCAAGAGGACTACGGCACAGATACGCAGTATTTT. Translation: CASSLPQEDYGTDTQYF.

The chain combines TRBV29-1 with TRBJ1-1, with unresolved D. Germline CDR1 is SQVTM and CDR2 is ANQGSEA. V was pared by 7 bases and J by 10 bases, with 10 bases between. The CDR3 is made up of 9 amino acids. CDR3 loop: CSAGSGAFF. For the CDR3, the DNA is TGCAGCGCTGGATCAGGAGCTTTCTTT.

CDR3 residues: CASSRTASSGNTIYF. CDR3 coding DNA: TGTGCCAGCAGCCGGACAGCTAGCTCTGGAAACACCATATATTTT. V usage is TRBV11-3 and J usage is TRBJ1-3; possible D gene TRBD1, 6 bases. The length of the CDR3 is 15 residues. CDR1 and CDR2 from the germline V gene are SGHNT and YENEEA. V was shortened by 5 bases and J by 0 bases, with 11 bases between the two germline ends. The whole variable domain, filled in from reference TRBV11-3 and TRBJ1-3, reads EAGVVQSPRYKIIEKKQPVAFWCNPISGHNTLYWYLQNLGQGPELLIRYENEEAVDDSQLPKDRFSAERLKGVDSTLKIQPAELGDSAVYLCASSRTASSGNTIYFGEGSWLTVV.

This sequence joins TRBV7-3 and TRBJ1-1, with a tentative D call TRBD1 (5 bases). The V gene's germline CDR1 is SGHTA and CDR2 FQGTGA. CDR3 length: 15 amino acids. The V end lost 5 bases, the J end lost 3 bases, and 16 bases lay between the germline ends. The CDR3 DNA is TGTGCCAGCAGCCCCCAGGCAGGGCGCTACACTGAAGCTTTCTTT. Translated: CASSPQAGRYTEAFF.

This clone appeared a single time. The chain couples TRBV6-5 to TRBJ1-1, with 8 bases matching TRBD1. Germline CDR1 MNHEY, CDR2 SVGAGI. The CDR3 is 14 residues long. The V and J ends lost 7 bases and 1 base, in that order; junction bases with no gene match: 5. The CDR3 DNA reads TGTGCCAGCACCGCAGGGGGCCCGAACACTGAAGCTTTCTTT. Translating gives CASTAGGPNTEAFF.

The chain uses TRBV28 and TRBJ1-4, with a weak D call TRBD1 (6 bases). In germline, CDR1 is MDHEN, CDR2 SYDVKM. CDR3 length equals 15 residues. Trimming left V 6 bases short and J 5 bases short, with 16 bases between. CDR3 DNA sequence: TGTGCCAGCAGACCCCCGGGACAAGTAAATGAAAAACTGTTTTTT. Amino acid sequence: CASRPPGQVNEKLFF.

The chain joins TRBV25-1 to TRBJ2-2; unclear D gene. Trimming took 6 bases from V and 5 from J, leaving 7 bases between them. CDR1 and CDR2 from the germline V gene are MGHDK and SYGVNS. The CDR3 has 12 amino acids. CDR3 loop: CASRQSTGELFF. DNA of the CDR3: TGTGCCAGCAGGCAGTCAACCGGGGAGCTGTTTTTT.

This clone was recorded only once. The gene calls are TRBV3-1 (or the pseudogene TRBV3-2) and TRBJ2-2, with D hard to call. CDR1 and CDR2 (germline): LGHDT, YNNKEL (reference sequence). This CDR3 has 13 residues. Trimming took off 2 bases at V and 7 bases at J, with 8 bases between the two ends. The CDR3 DNA follows: TGTGCCAGCAGCCAAAGGTCGGGCGGGGAGCTGTTTTTT. Encoded protein: CASSQRSGGELFF.

The chain couples TRBV9 to TRBJ1-4; 10 nucleotides line up with TRBD1. V lost 4 bases to trimming and J lost 8 bases; unmatched junction nucleotides: 5. This CDR3 contains 14 residues. Germline loops: CDR1 SGDLS, CDR2 YYNGEE. CDR3: CASSQGTGVEKLFF. CDR3 coding DNA: TGTGCCAGCAGCCAAGGGACAGGGGTGGAAAAACTGTTTTTT.

This sequence joins TRBV29-1 and TRBJ1-2; D gene ambiguous. Germline assignment: CDR1 SQVTM and CDR2 ANQGSEA. Trimming shortened V by 4 bases and J by 2 bases, and 11 bases separated the two germline ends. The CDR3 spans 13 residues. CDR3 loop: CSVGLGGNYGYTF. CDR3 coding DNA: TGCAGCGTTGGGCTAGGAGGGAACTATGGCTACACCTTC.

The chain uses TRBV6-5 and TRBJ1-2; 10 bases map to TRBD1. CDR1 MNHEY and CDR2 SVGAGI come from the germline V gene. V lost 5 bases, J lost 11 bases, and 11 bases stayed unmatched. The CDR3 totals 14 residues. CDR3 sequence reads: CASSITRGQGWYTF. Written as DNA, the CDR3 is TGTGCCAGCAGTATCACCAGGGGACAGGGGTGGTACACCTTC.

V gene TRBV11-3 combines with J gene TRBJ1-4, with D unclear. Germline V gives CDR1 SGHNT, CDR2 YENEEA. Trimming stripped 5 bases from V and 7 bases from J, with 20 bases between. CDR3 length equals 16 residues. The CDR3 coding sequence is TGTGCCAGCAGCACGACGTCCGGGAAGGCCCGTGAAAAACTGTTTTTT. It specifies CASSTTSGKAREKLFF.